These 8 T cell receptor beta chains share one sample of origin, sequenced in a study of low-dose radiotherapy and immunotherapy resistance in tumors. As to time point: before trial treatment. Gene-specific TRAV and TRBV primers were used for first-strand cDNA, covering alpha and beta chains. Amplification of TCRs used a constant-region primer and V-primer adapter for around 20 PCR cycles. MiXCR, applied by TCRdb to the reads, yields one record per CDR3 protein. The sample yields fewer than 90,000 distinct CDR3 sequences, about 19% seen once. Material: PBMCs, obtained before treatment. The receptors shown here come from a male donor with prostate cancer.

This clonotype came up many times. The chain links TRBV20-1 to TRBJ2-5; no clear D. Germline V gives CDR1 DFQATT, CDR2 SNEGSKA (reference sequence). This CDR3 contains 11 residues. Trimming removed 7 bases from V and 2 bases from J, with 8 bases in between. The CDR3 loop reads CSGNRQETQYF. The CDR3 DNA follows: TGCAGTGGAAACAGACAAGAGACCCAGTACTTC.

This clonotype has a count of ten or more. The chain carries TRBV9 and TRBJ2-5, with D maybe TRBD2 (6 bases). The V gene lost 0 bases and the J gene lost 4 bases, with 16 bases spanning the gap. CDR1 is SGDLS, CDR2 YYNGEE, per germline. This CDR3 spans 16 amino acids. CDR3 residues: CASSVEGGGPGETQYF. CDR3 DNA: TGTGCCAGCAGCGTAGAGGGTGGAGGGCCGGGAGAGACCCAGTACTTC.

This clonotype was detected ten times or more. The CDR3 here is CASSSPAGLAEQYF. The DNA of the CDR3 is TGTGCCAGCAGTTCACCCGCGGGATTGGCCGAGCAGTACTTC. The V gene is TRBV28, the J gene TRBJ2-7; TRBD2 might be the D (6 bases). The CDR3 consists of 14 residues. V was shortened by 4 bases and J by 6 bases, with 16 bases between the two germline ends. The germline CDR1 and CDR2 sequences are MDHEN and SYDVKM.

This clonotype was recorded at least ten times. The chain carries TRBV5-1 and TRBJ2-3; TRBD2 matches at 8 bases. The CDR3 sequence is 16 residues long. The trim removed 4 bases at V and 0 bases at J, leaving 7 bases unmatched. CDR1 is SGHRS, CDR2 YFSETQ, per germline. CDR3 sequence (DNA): TGCGCCAGCAGCCCCGAGGGACTAGGAAGCACAGATACGCAGTATTTT. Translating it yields CASSPEGLGSTDTQYF.

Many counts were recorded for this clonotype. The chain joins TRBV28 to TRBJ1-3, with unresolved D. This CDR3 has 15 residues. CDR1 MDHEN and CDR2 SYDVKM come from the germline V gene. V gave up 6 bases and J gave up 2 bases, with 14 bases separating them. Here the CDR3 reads CASRRGSGTGNTIYF. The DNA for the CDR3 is TGTGCCAGCAGGAGAGGTTCGGGTACTGGAAACACCATATATTTT.

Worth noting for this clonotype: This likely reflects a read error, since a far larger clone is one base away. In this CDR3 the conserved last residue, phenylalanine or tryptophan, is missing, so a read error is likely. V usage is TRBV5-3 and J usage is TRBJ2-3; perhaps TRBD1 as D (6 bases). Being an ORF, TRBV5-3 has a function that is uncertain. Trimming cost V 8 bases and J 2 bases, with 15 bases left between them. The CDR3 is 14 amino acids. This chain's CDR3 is CASTPTGDTDTQYL. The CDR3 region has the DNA TGTGCCAGTACCCCGACAGGAGACACAGATACGCAGTATTTA.

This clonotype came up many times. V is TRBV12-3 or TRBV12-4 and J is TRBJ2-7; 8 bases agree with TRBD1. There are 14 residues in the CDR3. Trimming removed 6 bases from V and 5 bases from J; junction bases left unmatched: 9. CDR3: CASSLAGGADEQYF. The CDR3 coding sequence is TGTGCCAGCAGCCTGGCAGGGGGCGCGGACGAGCAGTACTTC.

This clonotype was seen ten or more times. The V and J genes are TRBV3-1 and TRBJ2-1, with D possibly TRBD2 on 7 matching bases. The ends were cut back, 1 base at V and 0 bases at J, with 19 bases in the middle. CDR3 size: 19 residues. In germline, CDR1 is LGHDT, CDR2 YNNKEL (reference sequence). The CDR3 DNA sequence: TGTGCCAGCAGCCAAGGGTGGTCCCTAGCGGACAGCTCCTACAATGAGCAGTTCTTC. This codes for CASSQGWSLADSSYNEQFF.